This TCR beta chain appears in the sequencing data of a study of T-cell reconstitution after alpha-beta-depleted transplantation in children. J was trimmed by 4 bases and V by 0 bases; bases with no gene match: 8. Germline V gives CDR1 MGHRA, CDR2 YSYEKL. CDR3 length: 16 residues. Unique molecular identifiers tagged the TCRbeta library. Each CDR3 protein gets one entry after TCRdb re-called the PCR reads with MiXCR. This table holds about 540,000 distinct CDR3 sequences, about 16% found once. Sequenced here: PBMCs from the stem cell graft donor, sampled from the stem cell graft. The chain recombines TRBV4-1 with TRBJ1-1, with 7 bases that match TRBD1. The receptor was derived from a human donor who donated a stem cell graft to a child with acute lymphoblastic leukemia. The CDR3 spells CASSQEVANRGTEAFF. CDR3 coding DNA: TGCGCCAGCAGCCAAGAAGTGGCCAACAGGGGCACTGAAGCTTTCTTT.